These T cell receptor beta chains were read from a single sample in a study of shared clonotypes between healthy human individuals. Libraries were prepared by immunoSEQ multiplex PCR; TCRdb keeps only in-frame clonotypes and omits some of them. The sample consists of roughly 850,000 clones, about 96% of them appearing once. Sequencing was done on a sample of naive CD8+ T cells sorted from blood. These receptors came from a man aged 25 to 45 in good health. Both conserved end residues are part of each CDR3. The D gene is left open where the match is weak. Size values are once, few and many counts, or a class for expanded clones, and some rows have none.

j_call d_call v_call clone_size cdr3_nt cdr3_aa
TRBJ2-6 NA TRBV9 NA TGTGCCAGCAGCGCCTTTGGGGTGTCAGTTGCGGTGACTGGGGCCAACGTCCTGACTTTC CASSAFGVSVAVTGANVLTF
TRBJ2-1 NA TRBV27 NA TGTGCCAGCAGTTTATTGAGGGTACGGGAGCAGTTCTTC CASSLLRVREQFF
TRBJ2-1 TRBD2 TRBV28 NA TGTGCCAGCAGCTCCGGACTAGCGGGCCGCAATGAGCAGTTCTTC CASSSGLAGRNEQFF
TRBJ2-1 TRBD2 TRBV27 NA TGTGCCAGTAGTAGCGGGACCTCATACAATGAGCAGTTCTTC CASSSGTSYNEQFF
TRBJ2-7 TRBD2 TRBV19 few TGTGCCAGTAGTGCCATCGGACTAGCGGGACCCTCCTACGAGCAGTACTTC CASSAIGLAGPSYEQYF
TRBJ2-1 TRBD2 TRBV10-3 NA TGTGCCATCAGCTGGGGGGGAAATAATCCTAACAATGAGCAGTTCTTC CAISWGGNNPNNEQFF
TRBJ2-1 NA TRBV11-2 once TGTGCCAGCAGCTTAGTGCAGGACTCTACATATCGCTCCTACAATGAGCAGTTCTTC CASSLVQDSTYRSYNEQFF
TRBJ2-7 NA TRBV6-1 NA TGTGCCAGCAGTGAACTAGGACTCGGAAACGAGCAGTACTTC CASSELGLGNEQYF
TRBJ2-1 NA TRBV4-1 NA TGCGCCAGCAGCCAAGATGGAGTAGCGGAGCAGTTCTTC CASSQDGVAEQFF
TRBJ2-5 TRBD2 TRBV10-2 NA TGCGCCAGCAGGGGGCTGCGGGAGCGTAATTGGGAGACCCAGTACTTC CASRGLRERNWETQYF
TRBJ2-2 NA TRBV11-3 NA TGTGCCAGCAGCGATCCCGTCTTCCTAAACACCGGGGAGCTGTTTTTT CASSDPVFLNTGELFF
TRBJ2-7 NA TRBV6-1 NA TGTGCCAGCAGGAAGAAGCAAAATGACGAGCAGTACTTC CASRKKQNDEQYF
TRBJ2-1 TRBD2 TRBV14 NA TGTGCCAGCAGCCATTGGACTAGCGGGGGCGAATCCTACAATGAGCAGTTCTTC CASSHWTSGGESYNEQFF
TRBJ2-1 TRBD2 TRBV6-5 NA TGTGCCAGCAGTTACAGCGGGACGAATGAGCAGTTCTTC CASSYSGTNEQFF
TRBJ2-1 TRBD2 TRBV5-1 NA TGCGCCAGCAGCTTGGGTGCTAGTGGCGGGAGCTACAATGAGCAGTTCTTC CASSLGASGGSYNEQFF
TRBJ2-7 NA TRBV4-1 NA TGCGCCAGCAGCCTAGGGGGGTCGGGGGCCTACGAGCAGTACTTC CASSLGGSGAYEQYF
TRBJ1-1 NA TRBV6-5 NA TGTGCCAGCAGTTACCAGGGGATGAACACTGAAGCTTTCTTT CASSYQGMNTEAFF
TRBJ2-1 TRBD2 TRBV7-8 NA TGTGCCAGCAGACTGTATGGGGGAGGGCCCAATGAGCAGTTCTTC CASRLYGGGPNEQFF
TRBJ2-1 NA TRBV28 NA TGTGCCAGCAGTTTAGTGTATGAGCAGTTCTTC CASSLVYEQFF
TRBJ2-3 TRBD2 TRBV27 NA TGTGCCAGCAGCGCCGGGACTAGCGGCACAGATACGCAGTATTTT CASSAGTSGTDTQYF
TRBJ2-1 NA TRBV7-9 NA TGTGCCAGCAGCGCTAGCAATTACAATGAGCAGTTCTTC CASSASNYNEQFF
TRBJ2-6 NA TRBV25-1 NA TGTGCCAGCAGTGTGGGGGCCGGGGCCAACGTCCTGACTTTC CASSVGAGANVLTF
TRBJ2-5 TRBD2 TRBV9 NA TGTGCCAGCAGCGTGGGACTAGCGGGATCAGGGGAGACCCAGTACTTC CASSVGLAGSGETQYF
TRBJ2-7 TRBD1 TRBV7-9 NA TGTGCCAGCAGCTTAGCCCGGGACAGGGCCCAAACCTTC CASSLARDRAQTF
TRBJ1-5 NA TRBV9 NA TGTGCCAGCAGCGTGGGTATTCATCAGCCCCAGCATTTT CASSVGIHQPQHF
TRBJ2-1 NA TRBV10-2 NA TGCGCCAGCAGGGACTACTCTCACAATGAGCAGTTCTTC CASRDYSHNEQFF
TRBJ2-3 TRBD1 TRBV5-4 NA TGTGCCAGCAGCCCAAACGACAGGGAAGATACGCAGTATTTT CASSPNDREDTQYF
TRBJ2-7 TRBD1 TRBV27 NA TGTGCCAGCAGTTTATCCGGACAGGGAGTCTACGAGCAGTACTTC CASSLSGQGVYEQYF
TRBJ1-1 NA TRBV5-5 NA TGTGCCAGCAGCTTTAGGGCGGTGGAAGCTTTCTTT CASSFRAVEAFF
TRBJ2-2 NA TRBV7-9 few TGTGCCGGGGAGGGGGACTACCTAACCGGGGAGCTGTTTTTT CAGEGDYLTGELFF
TRBJ2-2 TRBD1 TRBV4-1 NA TGCGCCAGCAGCTTTCCCGGGACAGGGACACGGGAGCTGTTTTTT CASSFPGTGTRELFF
TRBJ2-7 NA TRBV28 once TGTGCCAGCAGTTCCTCCATTGGGCAGTACTTC CASSSSIGQYF
TRBJ2-5 NA TRBV5-1 NA TGCGCCAGCAGCGGGGGACAAGAAGAGACCCAGTACTTC CASSGGQEETQYF
TRBJ2-1 TRBD2 TRBV27 NA TGTGCCACCAGACCTAGCGGGAGTATCAATGAGCAGTTCTTC CATRPSGSINEQFF
TRBJ1-4 NA TRBV6-1 NA TGTGCCAGCAGTGAAGCACCCCCGACAAGGAAATATGAAAAACTGTTTTTT CASSEAPPTRKYEKLFF
TRBJ2-7 NA TRBV14 NA TGTGCCAGCACCCCCTATGGGGGGAGCTCCTACGAGCAGTACTTC CASTPYGGSSYEQYF
TRBJ1-2 NA TRBV2 NA TGTGCCACCCAGGGGAATTATGGCTACACCTTC CATQGNYGYTF
TRBJ2-3 TRBD2 TRBV11-2 NA TGTGCCAGCAGTTCGCGGGAGGGCCCCACAGATACGCAGTATTTT CASSSREGPTDTQYF
TRBJ2-7 TRBD2 TRBV7-6 NA TGTGCCAGCAGCCCCACTAGCGGGAGTAGGTACGAGCAGTACTTC CASSPTSGSRYEQYF
TRBJ1-2 TRBD1 TRBV5-6 NA TGTGCCAGCAGCTTGGACCCTGACAGGGGTCCCCTAGAGCCGGATGGCTACACCTTC CASSLDPDRGPLEPDGYTF
TRBJ2-7 TRBD1 TRBV20-1 NA TGCAGTGCAAGGACAGGCTACGAGCAGTACTTC CSARTGYEQYF
TRBJ2-7 NA TRBV5-1 few TGCGCCAGCAGCTTACTCGGAGGAAGCTCCTACGAGCAGTACTTC CASSLLGGSSYEQYF
TRBJ2-1 TRBD2 TRBV29-1 NA TGCAGCGTTGAAGAGACTAGCGGGTACAATGAGCAGTTCTTC CSVEETSGYNEQFF
TRBJ2-7 NA TRBV5-6 NA TGTGCCAGCAGCTTTCTAGACAGGAGCCCCTACGAGCAGTACTTC CASSFLDRSPYEQYF
TRBJ2-1 NA TRBV29-1 once TGCAGCGCCGGGACGGCCGACTACAATGAGCAGTTCTTC CSAGTADYNEQFF
TRBJ2-7 NA TRBV5-1 NA TGCGCCAGCAGATGGACAGCCGGTTCCTACGAGCAGTACTTC CASRWTAGSYEQYF
TRBJ1-2 TRBD1 TRBV5-1 NA TGCGCCAGCAGCCTCTATTCGGGACAGGGGGGCTCCAACTATGGCTACACCTTC CASSLYSGQGGSNYGYTF
TRBJ2-2 TRBD2 TRBV14 NA TGTGCCAGCAGCCGCCGGGGCGGGAGTTGGGAGCTGTTTTTT CASSRRGGSWELFF
TRBJ1-2 TRBD1 TRBV7-2 NA TGTGCCAGCAGCTTATTTGCGGGCGGGACAGGTTATGGCTACACCTTC CASSLFAGGTGYGYTF
TRBJ2-4 NA TRBV15 NA TGTGCCACCAGCGACCGGGGTTCTTCCAAAAACATTCAGTACTTC CATSDRGSSKNIQYF
TRBJ1-2 TRBD1 TRBV29-1 NA TGCAGCGTTGAAGGGGGCTCGGGACAGGGGGATCCCTGGGGCTACACCTTC CSVEGGSGQGDPWGYTF
TRBJ2-7 NA TRBV5-1 NA TGCGCCAGCAGCCCGCTAGCGCCGTCATACGAGCAGTACTTC CASSPLAPSYEQYF
TRBJ2-5 NA TRBV18 NA TGTGCCAGCTCACCAAGACCGCGGACAGACCAAGAGACCCAGTACTTC CASSPRPRTDQETQYF
TRBJ2-5 NA TRBV7-9 NA TGTGCCAGCAGCTTAGCGAGAGAGGTAGCGGAAAAACTACAAGAGACCCAGTACTTC CASSLAREVAEKLQETQYF
TRBJ1-5 NA TRBV11-1 once TGTGCCAGCAGCCCTGATGGGGGAAGCAATCAGCCCCAGCATTTT CASSPDGGSNQPQHF
TRBJ2-1 NA TRBV9 NA TGTGCCAGCAGCGAAGTAGCGGTCTACAATGAGCAGTTCTTC CASSEVAVYNEQFF
TRBJ2-7 NA TRBV6-5 NA TGTGCCAGCAGCGTGGGACACCGAGGCTGGCAGTACTTC CASSVGHRGWQYF
TRBJ2-1 TRBD2 TRBV28 NA TGTGCCAGCAGTTTACGGGCTAGCGGGGGATTCCTCTACAATGAGCAGTTCTTC CASSLRASGGFLYNEQFF
TRBJ2-7 NA TRBV11-2 NA TGTGCCAGCAGCTCGCTCCCGCCAGGGGCCGGTCGAGGCGAGCAGTACTTC CASSSLPPGAGRGEQYF